This is a list of T cell receptor beta chains from one sample in a study of radiotherapy plus CTLA-4 blockade in lung cancer. The table came from immunoSEQ multiplex PCR; TCRdb's copy has only in-frame clones and leaves some out. The data show 80,000 or so clones, with about four fifths seen just once and about 0.79% held by the top ten. Source: peripheral blood, taken from a patient treated with radiotherapy plus ipilimumab. These receptors all stem from a human donor with non-small cell lung cancer who had stable disease on radiotherapy plus ipilimumab. CDR3s include the opening cysteine and the closing phenylalanine or tryptophan. A D gene is named only where the DNA matches it firmly. A row's size may be missing; if present it is once, few, many or a size class.

d_call j_call clone_size v_call cdr3_nt cdr3_aa
- TRBJ1-1 - TRBV7-2 TGTGCCAGCAGTTATAGATACACTGAAGCTTTCTTT CASSYRYTEAFF
- TRBJ1-1 - TRBV6-1 TGTGCCAGCAGTGAAGCCCTAGGACCGTTGAAAGCTTTCTTT CASSEALGPLKAFF
TRBD1 TRBJ2-1 once TRBV7-6 TGTGCCAGCAGTGGTCGTTACAGGACAGGGGGTGATGAGCAGTTCTTC CASSGRYRTGGDEQFF
- TRBJ1-5 - TRBV7-8 TGTGCCAGCAGCTTAGGTTCAGGGTCCAATCAGCCCCAGCATTTT CASSLGSGSNQPQHF
- TRBJ2-7 - TRBV28 TGTGCCAGCAGTCTAACCTACGAGCAGTACTTC CASSLTYEQYF
TRBD1 TRBJ1-4 - TRBV9 TGTGCCAGCAGCGTCGACAGGGGGCAAGGTGAAAAACTGTTTTTT CASSVDRGQGEKLFF
- TRBJ1-4 - TRBV6-5 TGTGCCAGCAGTTACTCGGACACCCCAACTAATGAAAAACTGTTTTTT CASSYSDTPTNEKLFF
- TRBJ1-5 - TRBV6-6 TGTGCCAGCAGTCAGTCCCCGCTCCTAAATCAGCCCCAGCATTTT CASSQSPLLNQPQHF
- TRBJ2-3 few TRBV7-9 TGTGCCAGCAGCTTAGTCCGCGGTGGGCCAAATACGCAGTATTTT CASSLVRGGPNTQYF
TRBD2 TRBJ2-3 - TRBV2 TGTGCCAGCAGTGAAGCGCTGGTCGGGGGGGACCGCACAGATACGCAGTATTTT CASSEALVGGDRTDTQYF
TRBD2 TRBJ2-7 - TRBV2 TGTGCCAGCCAAGCGGGAGGGCCTTCCGAGCAGTACTTC CASQAGGPSEQYF
TRBD1 TRBJ2-2 few TRBV5-1 TGCGCCAGCAGCAATCCGACAGGGGGGGCCGGGGAGCTGTTTTTT CASSNPTGGAGELFF
TRBD2 TRBJ2-7 - TRBV7-6 TGTGCCAGCAGCTTAGCTGATACGGAGCGGGGCTCCTACGAGCAGTACTTC CASSLADTERGSYEQYF
- TRBJ1-1 - TRBV15 TGTGCCACCAGCAGACGCCGAACCGGGACGGCAAACACTGAAGCTTTCTTT CATSRRRTGTANTEAFF
- TRBJ2-7 - TRBV11-2 TGTGCCAGCAGCTTATACGCAGGGCCTACCTACGAGCAGTACTTC CASSLYAGPTYEQYF
TRBD1 TRBJ1-5 - TRBV9 TGTGCCAGCAGCGCCGAGGGGCCGGGACAGTTCAATCAGCCCCAGCATTTT CASSAEGPGQFNQPQHF
- TRBJ1-4 - TRBV27 TGTGCCAGCAGTTTACGGCAGGGCGGTGAAAAACTGTTTTTT CASSLRQGGEKLFF
- TRBJ1-5 once TRBV5-1 TGCGCCAGCAGGGAAGGGGCCAGGGAGGGTCAGCCCCAGCATTTT CASREGAREGQPQHF
TRBD1 TRBJ1-2 - TRBV7-9 TGTGCCAGCAGCTTAGTTTCCGGGACAGGGAATACCTATGGCTACACCTTC CASSLVSGTGNTYGYTF
TRBD1 TRBJ2-7 - TRBV7-9 TGTGCCAGCAGCTCCCCGGGACAGGGCATGGTGGGCCGTCAGCAGTACTTC CASSSPGQGMVGRQQYF
- TRBJ1-5 once TRBV5-5 TGTGCCAGCAGCCTCCAGGATGGGGGCCATCAGCCCCAGCATTTT CASSLQDGGHQPQHF
TRBD1 TRBJ1-1 - TRBV7-2 TGTGCCAGCAGCACAGGGGGGACCTCCACTGAAGCTTTCTTT CASSTGGTSTEAFF
- TRBJ2-5 - TRBV28 TGTGCCAGCAGTTTACCGGACCACCAAGAGACCCAGTACTTC CASSLPDHQETQYF
TRBD1 TRBJ2-1 - TRBV5-1 TGCGCCAGCAGCTGGGGGACAGGTTACGATGAGCAGTTCTTC CASSWGTGYDEQFF
TRBD1 TRBJ1-2 - TRBV28 TGTGCCAGCAGTTCCGGACAGGGGTATCGTGGCTACACCTTC CASSSGQGYRGYTF
TRBD1 TRBJ2-3 - TRBV6-1 TGTGCCAGGGGACCGGGACAGGGTGACACAGATACGCAGTATTTT CARGPGQGDTDTQYF
- TRBJ2-2 once TRBV28 TGTGCCAGCAGTTTTTCGGGAGCCTCAGGAGTCGGGGAGCTGTTTTTT CASSFSGASGVGELFF
TRBD1 TRBJ1-1 - TRBV19 TGTGCCACCGGACGACAGGGGTGGTTGGCTGAAGCTTTCTTT CATGRQGWLAEAFF
- TRBJ2-5 - TRBV6-1 TGTGCCAGCAGTGAAGCACGGGGTATGGGAGAGACCCAGTACTTC CASSEARGMGETQYF
TRBD1 TRBJ2-3 - TRBV28 TGTGCCAGCAGCCGACAGGGTGGATCAGATACGCAGTATTTT CASSRQGGSDTQYF
- TRBJ2-1 - TRBV16 TGTGCCAGCAGCCACGGACCGGGCAATGAGCAGTTCTTC CASSHGPGNEQFF
- TRBJ1-5 - TRBV10-1 TGCGCCAGCAGTGACGGGATCAATCAGCCCCAGCATTTT CASSDGINQPQHF